The rows below give T cell receptor beta chains drawn from one sample of a study of blood T cell repertoires in COVID-19. Produced via immunoSEQ multiplex PCR; TCRdb's table is partial and in-frame only. The data show about 140,000 clones, around 77% seen once. Sample: peripheral blood. These receptor sequences come from a man between 45 and 60 years old with active or convalescent COVID-19. Both conserved end residues are part of each CDR3. The D gene is left open where the match is weak. Clone size is stated in some rows and not others, as once, few, many or a class when expanded.

v_gene	d_gene	j_gene	abundance	CDR3aa	CDR3nt
TRBV14	.	TRBJ2-2	.	CASSKRPDRVTGELFF	TGTGCCAGCAGCAAGCGGCCCGACCGGGTCACCGGGGAGCTGTTTTTT
TRBV13	TRBD1	TRBJ1-2	.	CASSLRQGIYGYTF	TGTGCCAGCAGCTTACGACAGGGGATCTATGGCTACACCTTC
TRBV5-5	TRBD2	TRBJ2-1	.	CASSLAGRAHEQFF	TGTGCCAGCAGCTTGGCCGGGAGGGCCCATGAGCAGTTCTTC
TRBV5-1	.	TRBJ1-3	.	CASSPNSGLGSGNTIYF	TGCGCCAGCAGCCCGAACTCCGGGTTGGGCTCTGGAAACACCATATATTTT
TRBV28	TRBD1	TRBJ1-1	few	CASSTTGAGARAFF	TGTGCCAGCAGTACAACAGGGGCCGGGGCTCGGGCTTTCTTT
TRBV11-2	TRBD2	TRBJ2-7	.	CASSSSGRGYEQYF	TGTGCCAGCAGCTCCAGCGGGAGGGGGTACGAGCAGTACTTC
TRBV4-1	.	TRBJ1-1	.	CASSQGGLEAFF	TGCGCCAGCAGCCAAGGCGGACTTGAAGCTTTCTTT
TRBV20-1	.	TRBJ1-4	.	CSASDRKRSLTNEKLFF	TGCAGTGCTAGTGACAGGAAGCGGAGTTTAACTAATGAAAAACTGTTTTTT
TRBV19	.	TRBJ1-5	many	CASSIWQGGYNQPQHF	TGTGCCAGTAGTATTTGGCAGGGTGGCTATAATCAGCCCCAGCATTTT
TRBV11-3	TRBD1	TRBJ2-1	once	CASSKNRGHEQFF	TGTGCCAGCAGCAAAAACAGGGGCCACGAGCAGTTCTTC
TRBV28	.	TRBJ2-1	.	CASSLNGYNEQFF	TGTGCCAGCAGTTTAAACGGCTACAATGAGCAGTTCTTC
TRBV5-5	.	TRBJ2-7	.	CASSTTYGGTYEQYF	TGTGCCAGCAGCACCACTTACGGGGGTACCTACGAGCAGTACTTC
TRBV11-3	TRBD2	TRBJ2-5	.	CASSYRGEVAETQYF	TGTGCCAGCAGCTACCGGGGGGAGGTAGCAGAGACCCAGTACTTC
TRBV28	TRBD2	TRBJ2-1	.	CASRTSGRAKQFF	TGTGCCAGCAGGACTAGCGGGAGGGCTAAGCAGTTCTTC